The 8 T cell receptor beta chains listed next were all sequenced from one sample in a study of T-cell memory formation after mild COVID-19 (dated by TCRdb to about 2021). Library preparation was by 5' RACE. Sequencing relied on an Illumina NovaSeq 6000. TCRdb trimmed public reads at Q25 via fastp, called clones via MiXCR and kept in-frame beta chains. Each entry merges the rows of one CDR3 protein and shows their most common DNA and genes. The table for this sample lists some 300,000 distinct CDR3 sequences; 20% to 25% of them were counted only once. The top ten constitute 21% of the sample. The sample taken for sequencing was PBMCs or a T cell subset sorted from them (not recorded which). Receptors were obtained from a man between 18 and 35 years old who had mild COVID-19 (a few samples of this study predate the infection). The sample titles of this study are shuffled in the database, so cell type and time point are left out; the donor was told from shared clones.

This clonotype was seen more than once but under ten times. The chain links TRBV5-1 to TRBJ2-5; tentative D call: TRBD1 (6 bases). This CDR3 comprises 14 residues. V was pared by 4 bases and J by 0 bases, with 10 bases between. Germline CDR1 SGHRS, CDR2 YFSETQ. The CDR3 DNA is TGCGCCAGCAGCACGGGGACATACCAAGAGACCCAGTACTTC. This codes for CASSTGTYQETQYF.

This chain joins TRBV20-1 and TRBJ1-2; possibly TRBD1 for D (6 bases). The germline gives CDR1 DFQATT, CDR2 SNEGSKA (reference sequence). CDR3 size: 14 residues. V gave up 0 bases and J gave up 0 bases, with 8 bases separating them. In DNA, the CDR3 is TGCAGTGCTAGAGACGGGACACCTAACTATGGCTACACCTTC. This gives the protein CSARDGTPNYGYTF.

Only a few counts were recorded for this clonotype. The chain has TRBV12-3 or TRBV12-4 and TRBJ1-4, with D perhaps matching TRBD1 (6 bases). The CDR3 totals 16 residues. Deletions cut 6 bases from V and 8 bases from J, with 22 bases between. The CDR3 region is CASSSITGSWGEKLFF. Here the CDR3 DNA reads TGTGCCAGCAGCTCGATCACAGGGTCTTGGGGGGAAAAACTGTTTTTT.

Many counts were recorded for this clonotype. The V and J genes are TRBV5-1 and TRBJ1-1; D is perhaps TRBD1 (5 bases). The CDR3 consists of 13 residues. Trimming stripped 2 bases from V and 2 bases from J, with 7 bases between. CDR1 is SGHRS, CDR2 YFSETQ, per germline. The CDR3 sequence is CASSFDSNTEAFF. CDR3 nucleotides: TGCGCCAGCAGCTTCGACAGTAACACTGAAGCTTTCTTT. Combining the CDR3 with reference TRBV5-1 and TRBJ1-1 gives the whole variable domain KAGVTQTPRYLIKTRGQQVTLSCSPISGHRSVSWYQQTPGQGLQFLFEYFSETQRNKGNFPGRFSGRQFSNSRSEMNVSTLELGDSALYLCASSFDSNTEAFFGQGTRLTVV.

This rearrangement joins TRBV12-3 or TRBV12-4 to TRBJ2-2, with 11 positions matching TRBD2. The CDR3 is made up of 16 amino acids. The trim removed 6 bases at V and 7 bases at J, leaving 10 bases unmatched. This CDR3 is CASRATSGGRVGELFF. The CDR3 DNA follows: TGTGCCAGCAGGGCAACTAGCGGGGGTCGCGTCGGGGAGCTGTTTTTT.

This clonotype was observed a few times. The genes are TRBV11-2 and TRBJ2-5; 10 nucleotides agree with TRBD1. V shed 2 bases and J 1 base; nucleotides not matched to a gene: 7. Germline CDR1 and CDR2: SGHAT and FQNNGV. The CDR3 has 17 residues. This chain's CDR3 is CASSLTGTGVFQETQYF. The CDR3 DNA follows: TGTGCCAGCAGCTTAACCGGGACAGGGGTTTTCCAAGAGACCCAGTACTTC.

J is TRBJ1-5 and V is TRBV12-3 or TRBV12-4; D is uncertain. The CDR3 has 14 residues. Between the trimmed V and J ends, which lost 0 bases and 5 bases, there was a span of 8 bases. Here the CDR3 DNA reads TGTGCCAGCAGTTTAGCAGGGAATGATCAGCCCCAGCATTTT. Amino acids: CASSLAGNDQPQHF.

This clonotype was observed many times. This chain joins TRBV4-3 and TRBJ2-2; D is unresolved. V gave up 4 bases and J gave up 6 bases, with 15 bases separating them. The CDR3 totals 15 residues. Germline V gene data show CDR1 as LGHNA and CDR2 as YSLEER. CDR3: CASSPRPVQSGELFF. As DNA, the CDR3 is TGCGCCAGCAGCCCACGACCAGTACAGTCCGGGGAGCTGTTTTTT.